This TCR beta chain was profiled in a study of blood T cell repertoires in COVID-19. Study background: PBMCs, B-cell-depleted T cells, or T cells provided the cDNA or gDNA that made up the material.

Residents of about two dozen US areas, aged about 18 to 95 years, made up the participants. Clinical histories supplied by participants themselves formed the basis of cohort assignment. Sequencing was performed with immunoSEQ multiplex PCR; in TCRdb, only in-frame clones are kept and a portion is missing. The sample lists about 260,000 clones, approximately 89% occurring once. This clone was picked up one time. The length of the CDR3 is 13 residues. The V and J ends lost 7 bases and 6 bases respectively, with 15 bases between them. Germline CDR1 and CDR2: MNHEY and SMNVEV (reference sequence). The V and J genes are TRBV27 and TRBJ1-2; a possible D gene is TRBD1 (5 bases). The TCR sequence derives from a woman aged 40 to 50 with acute COVID-19. The sequencing input was PBMCs or T cells enriched from blood (not recorded which). CDR3 sequence: CASKYGTENGYTF. The CDR3 nucleotides read TGTGCCAGCAAGTACGGGACTGAAAATGGCTACACCTTC.